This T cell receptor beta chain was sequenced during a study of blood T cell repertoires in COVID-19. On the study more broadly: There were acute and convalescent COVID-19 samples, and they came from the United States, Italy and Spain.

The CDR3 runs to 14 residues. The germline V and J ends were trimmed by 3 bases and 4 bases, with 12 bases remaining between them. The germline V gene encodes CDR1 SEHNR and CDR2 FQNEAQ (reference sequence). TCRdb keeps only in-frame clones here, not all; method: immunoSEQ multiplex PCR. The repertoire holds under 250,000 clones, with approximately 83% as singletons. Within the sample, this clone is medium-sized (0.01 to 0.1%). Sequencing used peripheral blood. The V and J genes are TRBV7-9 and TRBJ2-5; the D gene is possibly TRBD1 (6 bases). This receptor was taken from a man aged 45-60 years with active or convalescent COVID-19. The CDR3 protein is CASSFGTTGETQYF. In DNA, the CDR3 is TGTGCCAGCAGCTTCGGGACAACCGGAGAGACCCAGTACTTC.